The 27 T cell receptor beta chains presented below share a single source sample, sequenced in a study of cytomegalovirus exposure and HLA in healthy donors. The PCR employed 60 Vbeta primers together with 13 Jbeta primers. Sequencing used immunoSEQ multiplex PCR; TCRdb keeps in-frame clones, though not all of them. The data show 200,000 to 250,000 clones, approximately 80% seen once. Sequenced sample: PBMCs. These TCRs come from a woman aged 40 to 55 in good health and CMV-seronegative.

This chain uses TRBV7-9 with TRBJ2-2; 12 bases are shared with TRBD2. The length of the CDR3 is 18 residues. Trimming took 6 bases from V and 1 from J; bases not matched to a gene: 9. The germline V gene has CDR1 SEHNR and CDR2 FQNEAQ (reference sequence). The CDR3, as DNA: TGTGCCAGCAGGAAATCCCCGGGACTAGCGGGGAACACCGGGGAGCTGTTTTTT. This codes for CASRKSPGLAGNTGELFF.

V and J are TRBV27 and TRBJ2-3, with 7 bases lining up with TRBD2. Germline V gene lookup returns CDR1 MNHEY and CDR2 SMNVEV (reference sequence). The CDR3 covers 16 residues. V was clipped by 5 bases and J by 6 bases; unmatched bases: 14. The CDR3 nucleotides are TGTGCCAGCAGTGTAGCAGCGGGGTCCTGGCCCGATACGCAGTATTTT. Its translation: CASSVAAGSWPDTQYF.

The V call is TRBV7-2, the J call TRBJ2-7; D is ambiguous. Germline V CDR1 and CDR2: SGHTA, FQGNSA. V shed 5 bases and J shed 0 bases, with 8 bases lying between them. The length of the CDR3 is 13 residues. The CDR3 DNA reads TGTGCCAGCAGCCCTAGGAACTCCTACGAGCAGTACTTC. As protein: CASSPRNSYEQYF.

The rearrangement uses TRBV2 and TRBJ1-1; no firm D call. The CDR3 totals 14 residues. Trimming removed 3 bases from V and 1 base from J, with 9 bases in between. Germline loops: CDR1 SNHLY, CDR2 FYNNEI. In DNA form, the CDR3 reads TGTGCCAGCAGTGATGGTGCGGGGAACACTGAAGCTTTCTTT. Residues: CASSDGAGNTEAFF.

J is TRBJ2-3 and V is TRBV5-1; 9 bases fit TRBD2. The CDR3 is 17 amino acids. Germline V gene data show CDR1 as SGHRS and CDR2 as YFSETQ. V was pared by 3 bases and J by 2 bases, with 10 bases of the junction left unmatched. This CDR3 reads CASSSGNIAGVTDTQYF. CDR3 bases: TGCGCCAGCAGCTCAGGAAATATAGCGGGGGTCACAGATACGCAGTATTTT.

Written as DNA, the CDR3 is TGTGCCTGGGACAGGAACACAGATACGCAGTATTTT. It encodes CAWDRNTDTQYF. The V call is TRBV30, the J call TRBJ2-3; the D gene is possibly TRBD1 (6 bases). V lost 5 bases, J lost 2 bases, and 8 bases lay in between. The CDR3 sequence is 12 residues long. Germline V gives CDR1 GTSNPN, CDR2 SVGIG (reference sequence).

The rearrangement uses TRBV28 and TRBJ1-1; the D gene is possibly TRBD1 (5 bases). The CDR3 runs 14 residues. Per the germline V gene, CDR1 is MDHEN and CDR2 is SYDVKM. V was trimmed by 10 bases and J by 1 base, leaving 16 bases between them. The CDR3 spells CATNPATGNTEAFF. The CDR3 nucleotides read TGTGCCACTAACCCAGCCACAGGGAACACTGAAGCTTTCTTT.

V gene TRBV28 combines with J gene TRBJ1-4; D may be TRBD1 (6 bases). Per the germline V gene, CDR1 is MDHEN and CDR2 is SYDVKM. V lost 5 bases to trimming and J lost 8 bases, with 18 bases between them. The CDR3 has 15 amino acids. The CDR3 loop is CASSARQALAEKLFF. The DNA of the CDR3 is TGTGCCAGCAGTGCCCGACAGGCCTTGGCCGAAAAACTGTTTTTT.

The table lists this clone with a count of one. The CDR3 DNA sequence: TGTGCCAGCATAGACAGGGCGAGCTCCTACGAGCAGTACTTC. The encoded protein is CASIDRASSYEQYF. The chain has TRBV6-1 and TRBJ2-5, with 7 positions matching TRBD1. The DNA matches TRBJ2-7 better at its end, which makes the J call doubtful. CDR1 is MNHNS, CDR2 SASEGT, per germline. The length of the CDR3 is 14 residues.

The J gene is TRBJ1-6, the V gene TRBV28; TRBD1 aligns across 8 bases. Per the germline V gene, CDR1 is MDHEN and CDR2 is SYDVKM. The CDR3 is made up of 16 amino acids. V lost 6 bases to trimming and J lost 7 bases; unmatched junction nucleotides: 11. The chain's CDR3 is CASSLADREYNSPLHF. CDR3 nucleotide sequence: TGTGCCAGCAGCCTAGCGGACAGGGAATACAATTCACCCCTCCACTTT.

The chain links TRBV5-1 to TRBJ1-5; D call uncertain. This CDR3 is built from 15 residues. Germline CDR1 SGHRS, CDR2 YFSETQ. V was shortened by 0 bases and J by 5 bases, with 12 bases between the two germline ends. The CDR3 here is CASSLDVGTDQPQHF. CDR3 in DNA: TGCGCCAGCAGCTTGGATGTCGGCACAGATCAGCCCCAGCATTTT.

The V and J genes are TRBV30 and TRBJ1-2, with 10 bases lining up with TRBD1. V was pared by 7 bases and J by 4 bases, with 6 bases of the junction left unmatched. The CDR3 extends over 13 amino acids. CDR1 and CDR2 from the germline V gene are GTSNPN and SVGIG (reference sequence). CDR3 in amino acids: CALTGTGAYGYTF. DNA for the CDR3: TGTGCCTTAACCGGGACAGGGGCCTATGGCTACACCTTC.

The DNA of the CDR3 is TGTGCCAGCAGCCGACGACCGGGGGAAGAGACCCAGTACTTC. Translation gives CASSRRPGEETQYF. The chain employs TRBV11-2 and TRBJ2-5, with a tentative D call TRBD2 (6 bases). The CDR3 consists of 14 residues. Per the germline V gene, CDR1 is SGHAT and CDR2 is FQNNGV. V lost 5 bases and J lost 3, with 13 bases in between.

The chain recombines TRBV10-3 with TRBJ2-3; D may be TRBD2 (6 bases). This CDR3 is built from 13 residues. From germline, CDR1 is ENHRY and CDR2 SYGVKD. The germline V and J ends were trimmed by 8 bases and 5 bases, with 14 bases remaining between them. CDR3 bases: TGTGCCATCGGGGTAGCGGTCCGAGATACGCAGTATTTT. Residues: CAIGVAVRDTQYF.

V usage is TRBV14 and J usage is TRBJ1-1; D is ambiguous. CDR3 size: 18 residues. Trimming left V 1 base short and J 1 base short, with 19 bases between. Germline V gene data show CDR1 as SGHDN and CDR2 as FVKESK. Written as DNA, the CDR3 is TGTGCCAGCAGCCAAGCTTACGGGGAGGACGGGAAGAACACTGAAGCTTTCTTT. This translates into CASSQAYGEDGKNTEAFF.

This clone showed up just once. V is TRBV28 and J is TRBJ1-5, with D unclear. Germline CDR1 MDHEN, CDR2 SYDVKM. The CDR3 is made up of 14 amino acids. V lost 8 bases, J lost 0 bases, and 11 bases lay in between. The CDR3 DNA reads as TGTGCCAGCGGTGAGCCTTATAGCAATCAGCCCCAGCATTTT. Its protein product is CASGEPYSNQPQHF.

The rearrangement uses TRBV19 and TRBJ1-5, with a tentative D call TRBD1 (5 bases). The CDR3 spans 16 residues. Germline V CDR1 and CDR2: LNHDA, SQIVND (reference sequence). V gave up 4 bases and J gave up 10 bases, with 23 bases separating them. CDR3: CASSSQQGSRVSPQHF. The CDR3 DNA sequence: TGTGCCAGTAGTAGCCAGCAGGGAAGTAGGGTATCACCCCAGCATTTT.

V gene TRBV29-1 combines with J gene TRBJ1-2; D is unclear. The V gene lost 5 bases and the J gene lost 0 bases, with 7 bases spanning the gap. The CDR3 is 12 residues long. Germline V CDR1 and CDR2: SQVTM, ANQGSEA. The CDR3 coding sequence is TGCAGCGTTTACACAGCTAACTATGGCTACACCTTC. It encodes CSVYTANYGYTF.

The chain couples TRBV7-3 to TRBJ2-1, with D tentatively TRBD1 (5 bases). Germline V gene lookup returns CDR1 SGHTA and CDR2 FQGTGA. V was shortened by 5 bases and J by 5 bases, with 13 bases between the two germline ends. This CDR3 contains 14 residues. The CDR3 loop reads CASSIDRYHNEQFF. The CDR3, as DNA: TGTGCCAGCAGCATAGACAGATACCACAATGAGCAGTTCTTC.

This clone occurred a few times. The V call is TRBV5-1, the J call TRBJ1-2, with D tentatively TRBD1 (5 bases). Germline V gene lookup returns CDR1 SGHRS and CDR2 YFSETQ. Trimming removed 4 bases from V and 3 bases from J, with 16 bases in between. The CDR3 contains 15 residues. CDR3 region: CASSTSLGGYYGYTF. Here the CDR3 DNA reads TGCGCCAGCAGCACCAGCCTGGGGGGATACTATGGCTACACCTTC. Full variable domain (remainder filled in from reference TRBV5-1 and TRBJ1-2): KAGVTQTPRYLIKTRGQQVTLSCSPISGHRSVSWYQQTPGQGLQFLFEYFSETQRNKGNFPGRFSGRQFSNSRSEMNVSTLELGDSALYLCASSTSLGGYYGYTFGSGTRLTVV.

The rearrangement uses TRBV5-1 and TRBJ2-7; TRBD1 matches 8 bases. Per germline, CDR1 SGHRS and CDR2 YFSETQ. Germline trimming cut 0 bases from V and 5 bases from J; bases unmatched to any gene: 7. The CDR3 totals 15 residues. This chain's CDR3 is CASSLEDRGYNEQYF. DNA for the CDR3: TGCGCCAGCAGCTTGGAAGACAGGGGTTACAACGAGCAGTACTTC. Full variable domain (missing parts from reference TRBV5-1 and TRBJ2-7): KAGVTQTPRYLIKTRGQQVTLSCSPISGHRSVSWYQQTPGQGLQFLFEYFSETQRNKGNFPGRFSGRQFSNSRSEMNVSTLELGDSALYLCASSLEDRGYNEQYFGPGTRLTVT.

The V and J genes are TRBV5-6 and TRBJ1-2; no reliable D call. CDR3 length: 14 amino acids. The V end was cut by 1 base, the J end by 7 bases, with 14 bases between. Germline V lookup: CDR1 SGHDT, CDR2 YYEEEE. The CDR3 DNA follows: TGTGCCAGCAGCTTGTCCGCGGGCCCGGCTGGCTACACCTTC. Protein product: CASSLSAGPAGYTF.

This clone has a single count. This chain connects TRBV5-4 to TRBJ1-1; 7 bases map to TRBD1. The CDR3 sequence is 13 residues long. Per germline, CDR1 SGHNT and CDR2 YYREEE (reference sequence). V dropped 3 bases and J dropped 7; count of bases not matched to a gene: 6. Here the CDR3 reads CASSSDRAHEAFF. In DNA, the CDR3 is TGTGCCAGCAGCTCTGACAGGGCTCATGAAGCTTTCTTT.

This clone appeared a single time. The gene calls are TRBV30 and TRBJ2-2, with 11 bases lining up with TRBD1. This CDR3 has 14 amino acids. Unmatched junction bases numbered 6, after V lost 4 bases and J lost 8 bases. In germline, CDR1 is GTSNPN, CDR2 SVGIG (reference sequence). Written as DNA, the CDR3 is TGTGCCTGGAAAGGACAGGGGGCGGTAGGGGAGCTGTTTTTT. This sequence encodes CAWKGQGAVGELFF. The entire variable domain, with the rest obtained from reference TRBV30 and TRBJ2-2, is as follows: SQTIHQWPATLVQPVGSPLSLECTVEGTSNPNLYWYRQAAGRGLQLLFYSVGIGQISSEVPQNLSASRPQDRQFILSSKKLLLSDSGFYLCAWKGQGAVGELFFGEGSRLTVL.

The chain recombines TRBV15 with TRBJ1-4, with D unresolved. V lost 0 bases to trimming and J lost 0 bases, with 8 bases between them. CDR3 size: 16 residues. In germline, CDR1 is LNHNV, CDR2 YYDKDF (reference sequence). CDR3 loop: CATSRESPATNEKLFF. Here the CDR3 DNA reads TGTGCCACCAGCAGAGAATCGCCAGCAACTAATGAAAAACTGTTTTTT.

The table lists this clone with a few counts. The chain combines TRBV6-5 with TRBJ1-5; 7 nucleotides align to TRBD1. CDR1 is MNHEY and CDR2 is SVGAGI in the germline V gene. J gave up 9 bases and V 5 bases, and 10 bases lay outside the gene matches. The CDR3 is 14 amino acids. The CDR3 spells CASSQRTGVTPQHF. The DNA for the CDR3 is TGTGCCAGCAGTCAACGGACAGGAGTAACGCCCCAGCATTTT.

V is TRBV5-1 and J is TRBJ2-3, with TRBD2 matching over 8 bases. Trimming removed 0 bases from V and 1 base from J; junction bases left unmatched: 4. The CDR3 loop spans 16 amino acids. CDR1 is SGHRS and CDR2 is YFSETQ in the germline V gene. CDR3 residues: CASSLAGGPGTDTQYF. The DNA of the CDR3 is TGCGCCAGCAGCTTGGCGGGGGGGCCTGGCACAGATACGCAGTATTTT. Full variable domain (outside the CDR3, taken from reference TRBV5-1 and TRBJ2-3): KAGVTQTPRYLIKTRGQQVTLSCSPISGHRSVSWYQQTPGQGLQFLFEYFSETQRNKGNFPGRFSGRQFSNSRSEMNVSTLELGDSALYLCASSLAGGPGTDTQYFGPGTRLTVL.